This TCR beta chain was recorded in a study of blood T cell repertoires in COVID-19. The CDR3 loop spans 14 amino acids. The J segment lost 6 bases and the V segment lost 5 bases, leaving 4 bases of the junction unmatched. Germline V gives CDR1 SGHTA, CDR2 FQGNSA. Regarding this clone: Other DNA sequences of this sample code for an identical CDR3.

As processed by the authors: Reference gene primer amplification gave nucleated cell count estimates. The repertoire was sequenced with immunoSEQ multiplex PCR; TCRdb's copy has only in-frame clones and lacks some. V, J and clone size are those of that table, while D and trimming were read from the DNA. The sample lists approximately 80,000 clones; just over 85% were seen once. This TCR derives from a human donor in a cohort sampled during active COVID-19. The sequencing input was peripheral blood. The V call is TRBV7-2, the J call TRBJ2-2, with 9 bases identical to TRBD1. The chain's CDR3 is CASSPRQGAGELFF. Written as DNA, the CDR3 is TGTGCCAGCAGCCCGAGACAGGGGGCCGGGGAGCTGTTTTTT. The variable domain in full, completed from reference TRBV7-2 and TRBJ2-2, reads GAGVSQSPSNKVTEKGKDVELRCDPISGHTALYWYRQSLGQGLEFLIYFQGNSAPDKSGLPSDRFSAERTGGSVSTLTIQRTQQEDSAVYLCASSPRQGAGELFFGEGSRLTVL.